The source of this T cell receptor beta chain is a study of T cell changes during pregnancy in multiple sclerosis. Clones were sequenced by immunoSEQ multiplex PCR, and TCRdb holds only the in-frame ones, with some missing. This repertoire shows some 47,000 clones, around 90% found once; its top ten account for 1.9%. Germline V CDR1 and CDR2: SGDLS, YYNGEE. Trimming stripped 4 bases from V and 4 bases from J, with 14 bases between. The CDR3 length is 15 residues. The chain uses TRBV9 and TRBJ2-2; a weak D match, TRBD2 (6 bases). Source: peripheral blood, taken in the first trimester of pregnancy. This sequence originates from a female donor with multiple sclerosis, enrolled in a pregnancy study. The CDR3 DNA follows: TGTGCCAGCAGCTCCCGGGGGACCACCACCGGGGAGCTGTTTTTT. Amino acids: CASSSRGTTTGELFF. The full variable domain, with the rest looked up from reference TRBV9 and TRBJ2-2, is DSGVTQTPKHLITATGQRVTLRCSPRSGDLSVYWYQQSLDQGLQFLIQYYNGEERAKGNILERFSAQQFPDLHSELNLSSLELGDSALYFCASSSRGTTTGELFFGEGSRLTVL.